This entry features one T cell receptor beta chain sequence. No antigen is known for it. Alongside a J-beta primer mix, a sample-barcoded 5' primer served in a second PCR lasting about 7 to 12 cycles. TCRdb analysed the 5' RACE reads with MiXCR anew, one entry per CDR3 protein. The sample lists more than 550,000 distinct CDR3 sequences, 20% to 25% seen once, with 22% in the top ten. The data belong to a study of blood T cells in healthy people across ages. Study-wide findings and caveats: Total diversity from one million sequenced T cells was likely underestimated.

J gave up 2 bases and V 5 bases, and 9 bases lay outside the gene matches. Germline V gene data show CDR1 as LGHDT and CDR2 as YNNKEL (reference sequence). There are 16 residues in the CDR3. The chain employs TRBV3-1 and TRBJ1-2; 9 bases are a match to TRBD1. This sequence originates from a man between 65 and 85 years old in good health. Sequencing input: blood. CDR3 loop: CASSKLQGAWNYGYTF. CDR3 sequence (DNA): TGTGCCAGCAGCAAATTACAGGGGGCATGGAACTATGGCTACACCTTC.